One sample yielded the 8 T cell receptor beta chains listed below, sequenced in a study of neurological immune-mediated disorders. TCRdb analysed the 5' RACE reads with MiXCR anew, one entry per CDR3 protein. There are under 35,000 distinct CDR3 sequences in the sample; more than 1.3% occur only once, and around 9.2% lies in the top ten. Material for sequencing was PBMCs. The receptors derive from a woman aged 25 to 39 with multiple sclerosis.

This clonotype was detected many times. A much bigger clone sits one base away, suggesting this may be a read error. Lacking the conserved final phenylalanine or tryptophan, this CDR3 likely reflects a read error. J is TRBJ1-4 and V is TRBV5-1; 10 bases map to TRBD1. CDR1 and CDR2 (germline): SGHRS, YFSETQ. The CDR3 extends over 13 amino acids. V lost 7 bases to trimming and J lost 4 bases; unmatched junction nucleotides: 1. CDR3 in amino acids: CASGTGVNEKLFV. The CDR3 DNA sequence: TGCGCCAGCGGGACAGGGGTTAATGAAAAACTGTTTGTT.

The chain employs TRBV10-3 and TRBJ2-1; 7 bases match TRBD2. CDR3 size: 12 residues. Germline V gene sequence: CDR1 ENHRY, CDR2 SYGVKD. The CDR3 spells CDTRGVHNEQFF. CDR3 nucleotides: TGTGACACCCGGGGGGTCCACAATGAGCAGTTCTTC.

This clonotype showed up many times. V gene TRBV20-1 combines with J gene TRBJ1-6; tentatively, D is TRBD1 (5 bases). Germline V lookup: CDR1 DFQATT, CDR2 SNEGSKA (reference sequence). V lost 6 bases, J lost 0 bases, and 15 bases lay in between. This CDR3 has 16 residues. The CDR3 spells CSAGDGKSSYNSPLHF. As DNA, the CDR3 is TGCAGTGCCGGGGACGGAAAGAGCTCCTATAATTCACCCCTCCACTTT.

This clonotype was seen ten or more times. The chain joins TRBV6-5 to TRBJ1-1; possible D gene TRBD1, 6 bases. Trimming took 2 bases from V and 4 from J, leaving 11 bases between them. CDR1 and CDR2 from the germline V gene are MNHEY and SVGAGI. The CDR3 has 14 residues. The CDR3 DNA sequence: TGTGCCAGCAGTTACGACAGGTCTCGCACTGAAGCTTTCTTT. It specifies CASSYDRSRTEAFF.

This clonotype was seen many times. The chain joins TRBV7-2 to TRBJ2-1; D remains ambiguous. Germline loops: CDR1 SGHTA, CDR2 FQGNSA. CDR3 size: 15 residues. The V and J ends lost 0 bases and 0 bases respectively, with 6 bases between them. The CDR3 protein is CASSLAVSSYNEQFF. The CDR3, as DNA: TGTGCCAGCAGCTTAGCGGTCAGCTCCTACAATGAGCAGTTCTTC.

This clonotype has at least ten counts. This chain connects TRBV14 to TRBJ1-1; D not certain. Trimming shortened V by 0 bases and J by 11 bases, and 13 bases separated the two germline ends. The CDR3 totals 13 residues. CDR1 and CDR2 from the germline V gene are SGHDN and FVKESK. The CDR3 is CASSQDWAKRAFF. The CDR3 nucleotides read TGTGCCAGCAGCCAAGACTGGGCGAAGCGGGCTTTCTTT.

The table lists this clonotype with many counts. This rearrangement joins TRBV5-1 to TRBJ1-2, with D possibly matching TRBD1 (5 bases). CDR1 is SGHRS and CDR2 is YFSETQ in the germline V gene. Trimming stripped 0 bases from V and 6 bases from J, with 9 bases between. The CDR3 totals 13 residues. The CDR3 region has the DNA TGCGCCAGCAGCTTGGACAGGAGCCATGGCTACACCTTC. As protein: CASSLDRSHGYTF.

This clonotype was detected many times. CDR3 bases: TGCGCCAGCAACGGACAGGGAGGTGAAAAACTGTTTTTT. Its translation: CASNGQGGEKLFF. This chain links TRBV10-2 with TRBJ1-4; TRBD1 agrees at 8 bases. CDR3 length equals 13 residues. Germline V gene sequence: CDR1 WSHSY, CDR2 SAAADI. The V segment lost 7 bases and the J segment 7 bases; nucleotides outside the gene matches: 5.